These T cell receptor beta chains were read from a single sample in a study of blood T cell repertoires in COVID-19. The repertoire was sequenced with immunoSEQ multiplex PCR; TCRdb's copy has only in-frame clones and lacks some. The sample consists of about 240,000 clones, roughly four fifths of them appearing once. The sequencing input was peripheral blood. All receptors come from a young woman with acute or convalescent COVID-19. CDR3s include the opening cysteine and the closing phenylalanine or tryptophan. A D gene is named only where the DNA matches it firmly. The size field is filled for only some rows; it gives once, few, many or a size class.

length	V	D	size	J	DNA	CDR3
13	TRBV9	TRBD2	NA	TRBJ2-1	TGTGCCAGCAGCACGGGAGGGCCAAATGAGCAGTTCTTC	CASSTGGPNEQFF
16	TRBV5-1	TRBD2	NA	TRBJ2-3	TGCGCCAGCAGCAGGGATAGCGGGAGACCGACAGATACGCAGTATTTT	CASSRDSGRPTDTQYF
16	TRBV4-1	NA	NA	TRBJ1-3	TGCGCCAGCAGCCAAGACAACAGCTTCTCTGGAAACACCATATATTTT	CASSQDNSFSGNTIYF
14	TRBV11-3	TRBD2	NA	TRBJ2-1	TGTGCCAGCAGCTTGGGGACTAGCGGGAGTGAGCAGTTCTTC	CASSLGTSGSEQFF
14	TRBV11-2	NA	many	TRBJ2-7	TGTGCCAGCAGCTTAGAATTCCAGGATTCCGAGCAGTACTTC	CASSLEFQDSEQYF
13	TRBV6-2/TRBV6-3	NA	NA	TRBJ1-1	TGTGCCAGCAGTTGGGAGGGGAGCACTGAAGCTTTCTTT	CASSWEGSTEAFF
10	TRBV20-1	NA	once	TRBJ1-1	TGCAGTGCTTCTCCCCCTGAAGCTTTCTTT	CSASPPEAFF
16	TRBV6-5	NA	once	TRBJ2-5	TGTGCCAGCAGTTACTCGAGACGGGGACTCCAAGAGACCCAGTACTTC	CASSYSRRGLQETQYF
17	TRBV5-5	TRBD1	NA	TRBJ1-6	TGTGCCAGCAGCTTCCGAGACAGGGGGACCTATAATTCACCCCTCCACTTT	CASSFRDRGTYNSPLHF
13	TRBV11-2	TRBD1	once	TRBJ2-3	TGTGCCAGCAGCTTTACTGGGACAGGTACGCAGTATTTT	CASSFTGTGTQYF
13	TRBV30	NA	NA	TRBJ2-4	TGTGCCTGGAGCCCCCCCCCGGGAAACATTCAGTACTTC	CAWSPPPGNIQYF
17	TRBV20-1	TRBD2	once	TRBJ2-7	TGCAGTGCTAGTGGAGGGTATAGCGGGAGGAGCTCCTACGAGCAGTACTTC	CSASGGYSGRSSYEQYF
18	TRBV3-1/TRBV3-2	TRBD2	once	TRBJ2-1	TGTGCCAGCAGCCAAGTGACTTGGACTAGCGTGACTGGCGATGAGCAGTTCTTC	CASSQVTWTSVTGDEQFF
14	TRBV19	NA	NA	TRBJ2-6	TGTGCCAGCAATAACCAGGGTGGGGCCAACGTCCTGACTTTC	CASNNQGGANVLTF
16	TRBV6-1	NA	once	TRBJ1-1	TGTGCCAGCAGTGGTCAGGGTGGGGTTATGAACACTGAAGCTTTCTTT	CASSGQGGVMNTEAFF
16	TRBV19	NA	NA	TRBJ1-1	TGTGCCAGTAGTATAGATGCTTTTCAGGGTAACACTGAAGCTTTCTTT	CASSIDAFQGNTEAFF
16	TRBV4-3	NA	once	TRBJ2-1	TGCGCCAGCAGCCAAGATCACCCCCGCTATTACAATGAGCAGTTCTTC	CASSQDHPRYYNEQFF
16	TRBV19	TRBD1	NA	TRBJ1-1	TGTGCCAGTAACAGGGGGGTCATCACAGCGGGAACTGAAGCTTTCTTT	CASNRGVITAGTEAFF
16	TRBV28	TRBD1	NA	TRBJ2-1	TGTGCCAGCAGTTCCTATCCGGGACAGGGTTACAATGAGCAGTTCTTC	CASSSYPGQGYNEQFF
13	TRBV2	TRBD1	NA	TRBJ2-5	TGTGCCAGCAGGGTGGGACAGGGTTTTACCCAGTACTTC	CASRVGQGFTQYF
15	TRBV15	NA	NA	TRBJ1-5	TGTGCCACCAGCAACCCACCAGGGTCGGGTCAGCCCCAGCATTTT	CATSNPPGSGQPQHF
21	TRBV10-3	NA	NA	TRBJ2-1	TGTGCCATCAGTCCTCAAGAGGGGGAAAGAGGGCCCACGAGCTCCTACAATGAGCAGTTCTTC	CAISPQEGERGPTSSYNEQFF
14	TRBV27	NA	once	TRBJ1-2	TGTGCCAGCAGTTCGAACAGGGATCCCTATGGCTACACCTTC	CASSSNRDPYGYTF
14	TRBV27	TRBD1	NA	TRBJ2-1	TGTGCCAGCAGTTTCCGACAGGGCTTAGATGAGCAGTTCTTC	CASSFRQGLDEQFF
15	TRBV5-1	NA	NA	TRBJ1-1	TGCGCCAGCAGCTTGGTAACAGGTATGAACACTGAAGCTTTCTTT	CASSLVTGMNTEAFF
13	TRBV4-3	NA	NA	TRBJ1-2	TGCGCCAGCAGCCAAGCCCGGGATTGGAGCTACACCTTC	CASSQARDWSYTF